This paragraph covers one T cell receptor beta chain sequence. TCRdb analysed the 5' RACE reads with MiXCR anew, one entry per CDR3 protein. The table records hundreds of thousands of distinct CDR3 sequences, 15% to 20% of them present only once. This entry is derived from a study of T-cell memory formation after mild COVID-19. This TCR derives from a man aged 18 to 30 who had mild COVID-19 (a few samples of this study predate the infection). Cell type and time point are not known. The source material was PBMCs or a T cell subset sorted from them (not recorded which).

CDR3 in DNA: TGTGCCAGCAGTTATTCGACAGGGAAGTGGTACTTC. Protein: CASSYSTGKWYF. V usage is TRBV6-5 and J usage is TRBJ2-5, with 7 bases lining up with TRBD1. There are 12 residues in the CDR3. Germline CDR1 is MNHEY and CDR2 is SVGAGI. After removal of 3 bases from V and 13 bases from J, the junction contained 8 bases not matched to a gene.